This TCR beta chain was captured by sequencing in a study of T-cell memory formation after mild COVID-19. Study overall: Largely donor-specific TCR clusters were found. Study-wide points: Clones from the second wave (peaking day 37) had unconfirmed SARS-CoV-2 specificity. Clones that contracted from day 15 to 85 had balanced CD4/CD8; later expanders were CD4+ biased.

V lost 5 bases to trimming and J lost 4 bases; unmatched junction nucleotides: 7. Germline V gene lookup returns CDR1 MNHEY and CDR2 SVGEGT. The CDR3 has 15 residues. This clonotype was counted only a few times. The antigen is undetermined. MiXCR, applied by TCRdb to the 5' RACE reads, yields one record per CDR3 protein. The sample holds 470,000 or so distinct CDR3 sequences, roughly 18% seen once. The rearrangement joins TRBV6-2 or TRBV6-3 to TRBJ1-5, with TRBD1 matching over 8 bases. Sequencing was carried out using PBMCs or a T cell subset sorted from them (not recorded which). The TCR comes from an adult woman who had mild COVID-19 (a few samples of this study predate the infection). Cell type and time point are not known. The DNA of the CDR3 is TGTGCCAGCAGTACAACCGGACAGGGAAATCAGCCCCAGCATTTT. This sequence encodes CASSTTGQGNQPQHF.